These 4 T cell receptor beta chains originate from one sample sequenced in a study of memory CD4+ T cells and cytomegalovirus serostatus. The sort gate was single viable CD3+CD4+CD8-CD45RO+ cells for memory CD4+ T cells. TCRdb keeps only in-frame clones here, not all; method: immunoSEQ multiplex PCR. The sample shows 46,000 or so clones, about 73% of them seen only once. The specimen was memory CD4+ T cells from blood. The source is an adult in good health and CMV-seronegative.

V and J are TRBV7-2 and TRBJ1-6; D ambiguous. Deletions cut 4 bases from V and 4 bases from J, with 8 bases between. The CDR3 has 14 residues. Germline assignment: CDR1 SGHTA and CDR2 FQGNSA. The CDR3 region is CASSYDQYNSPLHF. For the CDR3, the DNA is TGTGCCAGCAGCTACGACCAGTATAATTCACCCCTCCACTTT.

The chain employs TRBV27 and TRBJ2-4, with 10 bases matching TRBD1. The trim removed 7 bases at V and 2 bases at J, leaving 17 bases unmatched. The germline CDR1 and CDR2 sequences are MNHEY and SMNVEV (reference sequence). This CDR3 is 19 amino acids long. The CDR3 DNA reads as TGTGCCAGCATCCTTTTCGGCATGGGGGACAGGGGAACCAAAAACATTCAGTACTTC. The encoded protein is CASILFGMGDRGTKNIQYF.

J is TRBJ1-4 and V is TRBV27, with no clear D. CDR1 is MNHEY and CDR2 is SMNVEV in the germline V gene (reference sequence). The CDR3 runs to 13 residues. With 7 bases removed from V and 5 bases from J, the gap between germline ends came to 11 bases. Here the CDR3 reads CASTRPGNEKLFF. The CDR3 DNA reads as TGTGCCAGCACCCGCCCGGGGAATGAAAAACTGTTTTTT.

The rearrangement uses TRBV18 and TRBJ1-1; TRBD1 is a possible D gene (6 bases). The germline V gene encodes CDR1 KGHSH and CDR2 LQKENI. The V end lost 7 bases, the J end lost 1 base, and 25 bases lay between the germline ends. This CDR3 contains 18 residues. The CDR3 region is CASCRWQQGPKQNTEAFF. CDR3 nucleotide sequence: TGTGCCAGCTGTAGGTGGCAACAGGGACCGAAGCAGAACACTGAAGCTTTCTTT. The full variable domain, with the rest looked up from reference TRBV18 and TRBJ1-1, is NAGVMQNPRHLVRRRGQEARLRCSPMKGHSHVYWYRQLPEEGLKFMVYLQKENIIDESGMPKERFSAEFPKEGPSILRIQQVVRGDSAAYFCASCRWQQGPKQNTEAFFGQGTRLTVV.